This TCR beta chain was profiled in a study of resident and recirculating memory T cells in vitiligo. Background on the study: Each patient gave two lesional and two nonlesional epidermal shave biopsies, plus PBMCs. Study conclusions and caveats: Different lesions suggested infiltration by different T cell clones.

The V segment lost 2 bases and the J segment 5 bases; nucleotides outside the gene matches: 10. There are 16 residues in the CDR3. Germline V lookup: CDR1 MNHEY, CDR2 SVGAGI. TCRdb keeps only in-frame clones here, not all; method: immunoSEQ multiplex PCR. Among around 70,000 clones listed, approximately 90% were seen once. This clone was counted between two and nine times. Antigen specificity is unknown. Patients had received no treatment within the previous three months. Sequenced: blood. The receptor was isolated from a male donor with vitiligo. The rearrangement uses TRBV6-5 and TRBJ1-1, with TRBD1 matching over 8 bases. The CDR3 sequence is CASSYGPRDRRTEAFF. Here the CDR3 DNA reads TGTGCCAGCAGTTACGGCCCGCGGGACAGGAGGACTGAAGCTTTCTTT.